This T cell receptor (beta chain) was documented in a study of blood T cells in healthy people across ages. Then a second PCR, running about 6 to 12 cycles, was carried out with a sample-barcoded 5' primer and a J-beta primer mix. Every cDNA molecule bore a tag from a template-switch adaptor containing 12 random nucleotides. TCRdb used MiXCR to reprocess the 5' RACE reads, holding one entry per CDR3 protein. The sample includes about 540,000 distinct CDR3 sequences, less than 25% of them seen just once. This CDR3 is built from 13 residues. The germline V gene has CDR1 DFQATT and CDR2 SNEGSKA (reference sequence). The germline V and J ends were trimmed by 3 bases and 2 bases, with 11 bases remaining between them. This clonotype was observed a few times. The same data also went into a second study, on T cells of mothers and their children. As reported in that work: In this cohort, donors were three healthy Caucasian mothers plus their six children.

The receptor was derived from a boy aged 5-17 years in good health. The chain has TRBV20-1 and TRBJ2-7; D gene unclear. Sequenced material: blood. CDR3 amino acids: CSASGGETYEQYF. The CDR3 DNA follows: TGCAGTGCTAGCGGTGGAGAGACCTACGAGCAGTACTTC.